The T cell receptor (beta chain) under discussion was sequenced for a study of T cells in Graves' hyperthyroidism and ophthalmopathy. General study points: Researchers found most expanded thyroid clonotypes above 0.001 in blood as well. In the analysis, a 13 V-J model separated ophthalmopathy from stable hyperthyroidism.

Researchers took RNA transcripts and amplified the TCR beta CDR3 regions from them. The HTBI primer set was used in a first-round RT-PCR of the TCR CDR3. One entry per CDR3 protein, called by TCRdb with MiXCR from the multiplex PCR reads. The table lists hundreds of thousands of distinct CDR3 sequences, about 20% of them singletons. With respect to this clonotype: Its target is not known.

Germline V gene lookup returns CDR1 MNHNS and CDR2 SASEGT. The length of the CDR3 is 16 residues. V shed 6 bases and J 4 bases; nucleotides not matched to a gene: 11. The chain links TRBV6-1 to TRBJ2-2; 7 bases match TRBD1. The receptor was isolated from a man in his forties or fifties with Graves' ophthalmopathy. Sequences were obtained from blood. The CDR3 loop is CASRPLTGTSTGELFF. CDR3 coding DNA: TGTGCCAGCAGACCGTTGACAGGGACGAGCACCGGGGAGCTGTTTTTT.